This T cell receptor beta chain appears in the sequencing data of a study of persistence of HIV-infected CD4 T cells. CDR3 length: 19 amino acids. Germline CDR1 is MDHEN and CDR2 is SYDVKM. After removal of 5 bases from V and 2 bases from J, the junction contained 20 bases not matched to a gene. The immunoSEQ assay was version 4, run in survey mode. Each sample used up to about 1 ug genomic DNA diluted to approximately 10 ng/uL. Here immunoSEQ multiplex PCR was the method, and the copy in TCRdb shows in-frame clones only, minus some. Among about 36,000 clones listed, over 75% were seen once. As for this clone: Its target is unknown.

An overlapping HIV-1 Gag peptide pool stimulated these cells at approximately 1 ug/peptide/mL. CD40L-negative CD69-negative CD45RO-high memory CD4+ T cells were sorted as populations depleted of antigen-responding cells. An approximately 18-hour stimulation of CD8-depleted PBMCs used anti-CD28/CD49d costimulation, CD40-blocking antibody and enfuvirtide. Study-level findings and limits: Compared with CD3/CD28-stimulated cells, CMV- and Gag-responding cells showed lower TCRbeta richness.

The V call is TRBV28, the J call TRBJ1-2; 7 bases fit TRBD1. The sequence derives from an adult with HIV. The donor label of this sample is uncertain. The sequencing used cultured CD4+ T cells from PBMCs, collected from a patient who received antiretroviral therapy. CDR3 sequence (DNA): TGTGCCAGCAGTCCTAGGGGGCTCCTGCGCCCGCTGCTAAACTATGGCTACACCTTC. Amino acids: CASSPRGLLRPLLNYGYTF.